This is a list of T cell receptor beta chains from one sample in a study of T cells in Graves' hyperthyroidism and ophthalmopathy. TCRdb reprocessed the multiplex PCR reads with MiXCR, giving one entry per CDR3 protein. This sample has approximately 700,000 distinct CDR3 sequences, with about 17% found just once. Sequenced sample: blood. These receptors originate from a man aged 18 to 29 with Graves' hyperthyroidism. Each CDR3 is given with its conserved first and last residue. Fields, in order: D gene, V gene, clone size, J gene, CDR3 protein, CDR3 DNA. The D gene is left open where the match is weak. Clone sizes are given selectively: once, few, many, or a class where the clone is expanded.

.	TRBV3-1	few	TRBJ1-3	CASSQDPPGSGNTIYF	TGTGCCAGCAGCCAAGACCCCCCTGGCTCTGGAAACACCATATATTTT
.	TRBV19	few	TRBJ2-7	CASSPAPGDYEQYF	TGTGCCAGTAGTCCCGCTCCGGGAGACTACGAGCAGTACTTC
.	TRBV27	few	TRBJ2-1	CASSLAASSYIEQFF	TGTGCCAGCAGTTTAGCGGCGAGCTCCTACATTGAGCAGTTCTTC
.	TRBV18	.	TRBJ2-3	CATPAGGSDTQYF	TGTGCCACACCTGCGGGTGGGTCAGATACGCAGTATTTT
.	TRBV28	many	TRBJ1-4	CASSPTVGWGEKLFF	TGTGCCAGCAGCCCGACCGTCGGGTGGGGTGAAAAACTGTTTTTT
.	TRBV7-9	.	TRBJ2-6	CASRIGFLPRAGANVLTF	TGTGCCAGCAGAATAGGGTTCCTCCCGAGGGCTGGGGCCAACGTCCTGACTTTC
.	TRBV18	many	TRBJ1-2	CASSPPHIGYGYTF	TGTGCCAGCTCACCACCTCACATAGGATATGGCTACACCTTC
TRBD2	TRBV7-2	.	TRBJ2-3	CASSLLAGAEDTQYF	TGTGCCAGCAGCTTACTAGCGGGAGCTGAAGATACGCAGTATTTT
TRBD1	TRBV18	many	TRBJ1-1	CASSPYRGKDTEAFF	TGTGCCAGCTCACCCTACAGGGGGAAGGACACTGAAGCTTTCTTT
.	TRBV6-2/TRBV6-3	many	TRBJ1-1	CASSYSEGGSEAFF	TGTGCCAGCAGTTACTCGGAGGGGGGGAGTGAAGCTTTCTTT
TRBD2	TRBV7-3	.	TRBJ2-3	CASSLYGGSTDTQYF	TGTGCCAGCAGCTTATACGGGGGGAGCACAGATACGCAGTATTTT
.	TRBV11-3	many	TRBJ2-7	CASSLDNSHYEQYF	TGTGCCAGCAGCTTAGATAATTCCCACTACGAGCAGTACTTC
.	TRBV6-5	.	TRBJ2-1	CASSHRTLNNEQFF	TGTGCCAGCAGTCACCGGACACTGAACAATGAGCAGTTCTTC
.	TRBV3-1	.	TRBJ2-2	CASSRETRTGELFF	TGCGCCAGCAGCCGGGAAACCAGGACCGGGGAGCTGTTTTTT
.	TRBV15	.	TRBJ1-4	CATKLLTNEKLFF	TGTGCCACCAAGTTGCTTACTAATGAAAAACTGTTTTTT
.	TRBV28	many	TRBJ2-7	CASSLEGAYEQYF	TGTGCCAGCAGTTTAGAAGGGGCCTACGAGCAGTACTTC
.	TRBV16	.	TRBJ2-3	CASSQFGQTDTQYF	TGTGCCAGCAGCCAATTCGGTCAGACAGATACGCAGTATTTT
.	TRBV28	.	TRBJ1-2	CASTPPRAYGYTF	TGTGCCAGCACCCCCCCCAGGGCCTATGGCTACACCTTC
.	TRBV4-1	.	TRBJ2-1	CASSQGKQLLRFAYNEQFF	TGCGCCAGCAGCCAGGGTAAGCAGCTGCTTCGTTTTGCCTACAATGAGCAGTTCTTC
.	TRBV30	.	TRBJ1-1	CACRGRNTEAFF	TGTGCCTGTAGGGGGAGGAACACTGAAGCTTTCTTT
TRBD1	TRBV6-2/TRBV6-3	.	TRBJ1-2	CASSQLTGPWGYTF	TGTGCCAGCAGTCAACTGACAGGGCCATGGGGCTACACCTTC
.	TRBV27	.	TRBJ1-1	CASRVNLNTEAFF	TGTGCCAGCCGGGTAAACCTAAACACTGAAGCTTTCTTT
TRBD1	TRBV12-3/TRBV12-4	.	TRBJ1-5	CASSSVQGGQPQHF	TGTGCCAGCAGTTCGGTGCAGGGGGGACAGCCCCAGCATTTT
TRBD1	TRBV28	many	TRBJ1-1	CASRPGQVNTEAFF	TGTGCCAGCAGACCGGGACAGGTGAACACTGAAGCTTTCTTT